Following are 20 T cell receptor beta chains from one sample sequenced in a study of T cell repertoires in cytomegalovirus infection. A single record per CDR3 protein comes from TCRdb applying MiXCR to the reads. The sample includes about 600,000 distinct CDR3 sequences, roughly a quarter of them seen just once. The sample consisted of CD8+ T cells from PBMCs. The receptor set was obtained from a human donor in good health (CMV status not recorded). Some clones in this sample may be carry-over from other donors' samples.

Many counts were recorded for this clonotype. J is TRBJ2-3 and V is TRBV6-2 or TRBV6-3; D is unresolved. The germline V gene encodes CDR1 MNHEY and CDR2 SVGEGT. V was trimmed by 5 bases and J by 5 bases, leaving 11 bases between them. The CDR3 length is 13 residues. The CDR3: CASSPPDGDTQYF. The CDR3 bases are TGTGCCAGCAGTCCCCCGGACGGAGATACGCAGTATTTT.

This clonotype showed up just a few times. The chain links TRBV6-5 to TRBJ2-7; D might be TRBD1 (6 bases). This CDR3 contains 13 residues. Germline-derived CDR1 and CDR2 are MNHEY and SVGAGI. With 10 bases removed from V and 1 base from J, the gap between germline ends came to 14 bases. CDR3 nucleotide sequence: TGTGCCACCCGGACAGAAGGTTCCTACGAGCAGTACGTC. Its protein product is CATRTEGSYEQYV.

In DNA, the CDR3 is TGCAGCGTTGGAGGTAACCAAGCTTTCTTT. This translates into CSVGGNQAFF. The rearrangement links TRBV29-1 to TRBJ1-1, with D unresolved. The germline V gene has CDR1 SQVTM and CDR2 ANQGSEA. The CDR3 extends over 10 amino acids. V dropped 4 bases and J dropped 9 bases, with 9 bases sitting between them.

This clonotype was picked up a small number of times. The chain employs TRBV28 and TRBJ2-3; no reliable D call. The CDR3 runs to 14 residues. The V end lost 7 bases, the J end lost 6 bases, and 17 bases lay between the germline ends. CDR1 and CDR2 (germline): MDHEN, SYDVKM. CDR3 nucleotide sequence: TGTGCCAGCACCCCGGGCGCAGCGATGGATACGCAGTATTTT. Its translation is CASTPGAAMDTQYF.

The rearrangement links TRBV6-1 to TRBJ1-1; weak D call: TRBD1 (5 bases). CDR1 MNHNS and CDR2 SASEGT come from the germline V gene. The V end was cut by 7 bases, the J end by 10 bases, with 25 bases between. The CDR3 runs to 15 residues. The CDR3 loop reads CASIDREGPSGGAFF. In DNA form, the CDR3 reads TGTGCCAGCATCGATAGAGAAGGACCGTCGGGGGGAGCTTTCTTT.

With respect to this clonotype: A single base separates this from a much larger clone, so it may be a read error. Since the CDR3 does not end with the conserved phenylalanine or tryptophan, this likely comes from a read error. This chain links TRBV7-8 with TRBJ2-6; D not certain. The CDR3 runs to 18 residues. V shed 5 bases and J shed 0 bases, with 17 bases lying between them. The germline V gene encodes CDR1 SGHVS and CDR2 FQNEAQ. CDR3 loop: CASSPNPSGFSGANVLTL. CDR3 DNA: TGTGCCAGCAGCCCAAACCCTTCAGGATTCTCTGGGGCCAACGTCCTGACTCTC.

In regard to this clonotype: The junction does not match germline at one end; this may be a read error. This chain links TRBV5-6 with TRBJ2-1, with D tentatively TRBD1 or TRBD2 (6 bases each). From germline, CDR1 is SGHDT and CDR2 YYEEEE. The CDR3 is 14 amino acids. This CDR3 is CVSSGGRPANEQFF. In nucleotides, the CDR3 is TGTGTCAGCTCCGGGGGCCGGCCAGCCAATGAGCAGTTCTTC.

The chain links TRBV19 to TRBJ1-4; possible D gene TRBD1, 6 bases. CDR3 size: 14 residues. From germline, CDR1 is LNHDA and CDR2 SQIVND (reference sequence). V lost 3 bases to trimming and J lost 7 bases, with 12 bases between them. CDR3 region: CASSIGTPFEKLFF. DNA for the CDR3: TGTGCCAGTAGTATCGGGACACCCTTTGAAAAACTGTTTTTT.

The chain joins TRBV7-4 to TRBJ1-1, with D tentatively TRBD1 (5 bases). V was cut by 6 bases and J by 2 bases, with 13 bases left in between. The germline V gene has CDR1 SGHVT and CDR2 SQSDAQ. The CDR3 length is 14 residues. CDR3 in DNA: TGTGCCAGCAGAATGGACAAATTAAACACTGAAGCTTTCTTT. This gives the protein CASRMDKLNTEAFF.

The chain joins TRBV29-1 to TRBJ1-2, with D tentatively TRBD1 (5 bases). Trimming took 1 base from V and 8 from J, leaving 11 bases between them. Germline CDR1 and CDR2: SQVTM and ANQGSEA. CDR3 length: 12 amino acids. The CDR3 DNA reads TGCAGCGTTGAAGGTGGCAGGGAGGGCTACACCTTC. Amino acid sequence: CSVEGGREGYTF.

In this sample, this clonotype turned up a few times. This sequence joins TRBV29-1 and TRBJ1-1, with D hard to call. From germline, CDR1 is SQVTM and CDR2 ANQGSEA. The CDR3 loop spans 10 amino acids. V was trimmed by 5 bases and J by 6 bases, leaving 7 bases between them. CDR3 loop: CSVLGAEAFF. Written as DNA, the CDR3 is TGCAGCGTTTTAGGTGCTGAAGCTTTCTTT.

This clonotype has more than one count but fewer than ten. The rearrangement links TRBV5-5 to TRBJ2-5; 8 bases line up with TRBD1. The CDR3 is 14 residues long. The trim removed 4 bases at V and 1 base at J, leaving 3 bases unmatched. Germline CDR1 is SGHKS and CDR2 is YYEKEE (reference sequence). The CDR3 DNA follows: TGTGCCAGCAGCAAAGACAGGGGCCAAGAGACCCAGTACTTC. Translation gives CASSKDRGQETQYF.

This clonotype was seen more than once but under ten times. V and J are TRBV11-2 and TRBJ2-2; 11 nucleotides agree with TRBD2. The CDR3 extends over 15 amino acids. Losses at the gene ends were 4 bases for V and 6 bases for J; bases not matched to a gene: 4. The V gene's germline CDR1 is SGHAT and CDR2 FQNNGV. CDR3 residues: CASSYRSGGAGELFF. Here the CDR3 DNA reads TGTGCCAGCAGCTACCGTAGCGGGGGGGCCGGGGAGCTGTTTTTT. The full variable domain, with the rest looked up from reference TRBV11-2 and TRBJ2-2, is EAGVAQSPRYKIIEKRQSVAFWCNPISGHATLYWYQQILGQGPKLLIQFQNNGVVDDSQLPKDRFSAERLKGVDSTLKIQPAKLEDSAVYLCASSYRSGGAGELFFGEGSRLTVL.

This clonotype was observed a handful of times. This chain links TRBV6-5 with TRBJ2-2; the D gene is possibly TRBD1 (6 bases). Germline V gene lookup returns CDR1 MNHEY and CDR2 SVGAGI. The CDR3 spans 17 residues. V lost 5 bases and J 2 bases, leaving 18 bases between the germline ends. The CDR3 bases are TGTGCCAGCAGTGCCACTTTCGACAGGTCTAACACCGGGGAGCTGTTTTTT. Its translation is CASSATFDRSNTGELFF.

This clonotype was seen a handful of times. J is TRBJ1-1 and V is TRBV10-3, with TRBD1 identical over 8 bases. The V gene end was trimmed by 10 bases and the J gene end by 1 base; junction bases not matched to a gene: 5. Germline lookup yields CDR1 ENHRY and CDR2 SYGVKD. The CDR3 length is 13 residues. In nucleotides, the CDR3 is TGTGCCACTCTTCAGGGGGCGAACACTGAAGCTTTCTTT. Its translation is CATLQGANTEAFF.

Only a few counts were recorded for this clonotype. V usage is TRBV19 and J usage is TRBJ1-1; 8 bases map to TRBD1. Germline CDR1 LNHDA, CDR2 SQIVND (reference sequence). The CDR3 runs to 16 residues. V was pared by 3 bases and J by 0 bases, with 6 bases of the junction left unmatched. CDR3 in amino acids: CASSIPGGVLNTEAFF. CDR3 in DNA: TGTGCCAGTAGTATCCCAGGGGGCGTCTTGAACACTGAAGCTTTCTTT. The entire variable domain, with the rest obtained from reference TRBV19 and TRBJ1-1, is as follows: DGGITQSPKYLFRKEGQNVTLSCEQNLNHDAMYWYRQDPGQGLRLIYYSQIVNDFQKGDIAEGYSVSREKKESFPLTVTSAQKNPTAFYLCASSIPGGVLNTEAFFGQGTRLTVV.

The gene calls are TRBV19 and TRBJ1-2; D might be TRBD1 (5 bases). The CDR3 is 12 amino acids. Germline V gives CDR1 LNHDA, CDR2 SQIVND (reference sequence). Trimming took 10 bases from V and 0 from J, leaving 9 bases between them. In DNA form, the CDR3 reads TGTGCCACAGGGCAGACTAACTATGGCTACACCTTC. Amino acids: CATGQTNYGYTF.

For this clonotype: A much larger clone lies one base from this, so it may be a read error. V is TRBV7-8 and J is TRBJ2-1; unclear D gene. Germline V gene sequence: CDR1 SGHVS, CDR2 FQNEAQ. The CDR3 has 11 residues. The V gene lost 5 bases and the J gene lost 10 bases, with 9 bases spanning the gap. CDR3: CASSHPEEQFF. In DNA, the CDR3 is TGTGCCAGCAGCCACCCCGAGGAGCAGTTCTTC.

As concerns this clonotype: A read error may account for a junction end that differs from germline. The chain recombines TRBV5-6 with TRBJ2-7; perhaps D is TRBD1 or TRBD2 (6 bases each). The CDR3 extends over 15 amino acids. Germline loops: CDR1 SGHDT, CDR2 YYEEEE. The CDR3, as DNA: TGTGTCAGCAGCTTGGGGGGTCAGGGGTTATACGAGCAGTACTTC. Protein sequence: CVSSLGGQGLYEQYF.

The chain combines TRBV6-1 with TRBJ2-7, with TRBD2 matching over 9 bases. This CDR3 comprises 16 residues. V shed 1 base, J shed 3 bases, and the junction held 7 bases outside the gene matches. In germline, CDR1 is MNHNS, CDR2 SASEGT. The CDR3 bases are TGTGCCAGCAGTGAAGTTGAGGGACTAGCTTACTACGAGCAGTACTTC. As protein: CASSEVEGLAYYEQYF.